These 25 T cell receptor beta chains share one sample of origin, sequenced in a study of T cell repertoires in cytomegalovirus infection. TCRdb re-called the reads with MiXCR, one entry per CDR3 protein. The data contain about 320,000 distinct CDR3 sequences, more than 8% of them singletons. The sample comprised PBMCs. The origin of the receptors is a human donor in good health (CMV status not recorded). Some clones in this sample may be carry-over from other donors' samples.

This clonotype was observed a handful of times. This chain links TRBV23-1 with TRBJ2-1; D gene ambiguous. TRBV23-1 belongs to the ORF category, with a function that is uncertain. The V and J ends lost 0 bases and 8 bases respectively, with 17 bases between them. This CDR3 has 16 residues. The CDR3 protein is CASSQSQPFTLHEQFF. The CDR3 DNA reads as TGCGCCAGCAGTCAATCCCAACCTTTTACCTTGCATGAGCAGTTCTTC.

The chain carries TRBV7-2 and TRBJ2-5, with 14 bases matching TRBD2. V lost 2 bases, J lost 5 bases, and 10 bases stayed unmatched. Germline-derived CDR1 and CDR2 are SGHTA and FQGNSA. The CDR3 sequence is 18 residues long. CDR3 coding DNA: TGTGCCAGCAGCTTACCTCCCGGGACTAGCGGGAGATTCGAGACCCAGTACTTC. It specifies CASSLPPGTSGRFETQYF.

The V gene is TRBV7-9, the J gene TRBJ2-5; weak D call: TRBD1 (5 bases). Germline V gene sequence: CDR1 SEHNR, CDR2 FQNEAQ (reference sequence). The CDR3 runs 12 residues. V was trimmed by 5 bases and J by 3 bases, leaving 7 bases between them. This CDR3 is CASSRGEETQYF. The CDR3 DNA follows: TGTGCCAGCAGCAGGGGCGAAGAGACCCAGTACTTC.

The rearrangement joins TRBV12-3 or TRBV12-4 to TRBJ2-5; 12 bases align to TRBD2. The V and J ends lost 6 bases and 1 base, in that order; junction bases with no gene match: 3. This CDR3 contains 15 residues. The CDR3 loop reads CASRTSGGSQETQYF. CDR3 in DNA: TGTGCCAGCAGGACTAGCGGGGGTTCCCAAGAGACCCAGTACTTC.

The chain employs TRBV4-1 and TRBJ1-4; the match to TRBD1 covers 9 bases. This CDR3 spans 16 amino acids. Trimming cost V 1 base and J 3 bases; bases outside gene matches: 3. The germline V gene has CDR1 MGHRA and CDR2 YSYEKL. CDR3 residues: CASSQATGGSNEKLFF. CDR3 DNA sequence: TGCGCCAGCAGCCAAGCTACAGGGGGCTCTAATGAAAAACTGTTTTTT.

The chain couples TRBV29-1 to TRBJ2-3, with 7 bases that match TRBD2. CDR1 and CDR2 from the germline V gene are SQVTM and ANQGSEA. CDR3 length equals 13 residues. Trimming took 7 bases from V and 3 from J; bases not matched to a gene: 7. CDR3 protein: CSGIAGLTDTQYF. CDR3 nucleotides: TGCAGCGGAATAGCGGGTCTTACAGATACGCAGTATTTT.

The rearrangement links TRBV4-3 to TRBJ1-5; D may be TRBD1 (6 bases). Per germline, CDR1 LGHNA and CDR2 YSLEER. This CDR3 spans 18 amino acids. Trimming shortened V by 4 bases and J by 0 bases, and 19 bases separated the two germline ends. This chain's CDR3 is CASSLPWGLTHSNQPQHF. In DNA, the CDR3 is TGCGCCAGCAGCCTCCCTTGGGGGCTTACACATAGCAATCAGCCCCAGCATTTT.

This clonotype has only a few counts. The chain has TRBV7-6 and TRBJ2-5; D unclear. This CDR3 contains 14 residues. Germline V lookup: CDR1 SGHVS, CDR2 FNYEAQ. V was trimmed by 11 bases and J by 1 base, leaving 17 bases between them. CDR3 DNA sequence: TGTGCCCCGACCATGTCGCTGGGCCAAGAGACCCAGTACTTC. It codes for CAPTMSLGQETQYF. Together with reference TRBV7-6 and TRBJ2-5, the CDR3 gives the full variable domain: GAGVSQSPRYKVTKRGQDVALRCDPISGHVSLYWYRQALGQGPEFLTYFNYEAQQDKSGLPNDRFSAERPEGSISTLTIQRTEQRDSAMYRCAPTMSLGQETQYFGPGTRLLVL.

In its sample, this clonotype was seen a few times. The J gene is TRBJ2-3, the V gene TRBV12-3 or TRBV12-4; 13 positions match TRBD2. The length of the CDR3 is 16 residues. Germline trimming cut 4 bases from V and 4 bases from J; bases unmatched to any gene: 5. CDR3 protein: CASSYGTSGTADTQYF. As DNA, the CDR3 is TGTGCCAGCAGTTACGGGACTAGCGGGACTGCAGATACGCAGTATTTT.

This clonotype came up many times. V usage is TRBV2 and J usage is TRBJ2-7; TRBD2 is a possible D gene (6 bases). With 8 bases removed from V and 6 bases from J, the gap between germline ends came to 20 bases. CDR1 is SNHLY, CDR2 FYNNEI, per germline. This CDR3 is built from 14 residues. CDR3 DNA sequence: TGTGCCAGCGGGTCGGAGGGAGTGCTGGGCGAGCAGTACTTC. Residues: CASGSEGVLGEQYF.

This clonotype was detected many times. The genes are TRBV12-3 or TRBV12-4 and TRBJ1-2; 8 nucleotides line up with TRBD1. V lost 7 bases, J lost 2 bases, and 3 bases stayed unmatched. This CDR3 has 13 residues. The CDR3 DNA follows: TGTGCCAGCATGGGACAGGTGAACTATGGCTACACCTTC. Encoded protein: CASMGQVNYGYTF.

Remarks on this clonotype: A much larger clone differs by one base, so this may be a read error. This chain links TRBV7-3 with TRBJ2-1; TRBD2 aligns across 13 bases. V dropped 5 bases and J dropped 7; count of bases not matched to a gene: 2. The CDR3 sequence is 14 residues long. The germline CDR1 and CDR2 sequences are SGHTA and FQGTGA. The CDR3 nucleotides are TGTGCCAGCAGCCCACTAGCGGGAGGGAATGAGCAGTTCTTC. It specifies CASSPLAGGNEQFF.

This clonotype was counted between two and nine times. This sequence joins TRBV20-1 and TRBJ2-1; the match to TRBD2 covers 7 bases. Germline lookup yields CDR1 DFQATT and CDR2 SNEGSKA (reference sequence). The CDR3 totals 14 residues. J was trimmed by 10 bases and V by 3 bases; bases with no gene match: 12. The CDR3 protein is CSASITRGVGEQFF. The CDR3 coding sequence is TGCAGTGCTAGCATTACCCGGGGGGTAGGGGAGCAGTTCTTC.

The chain links TRBV11-1 to TRBJ1-6, with D perhaps TRBD1 (5 bases). Germline V gene data show CDR1 as SGHAT and CDR2 as FQDESV (reference sequence). V was trimmed by 5 bases and J by 7 bases, leaving 15 bases between them. The CDR3 runs 15 residues. As DNA, the CDR3 is TGTGCCAGCAGCGCTATTGGGGGATTGAATTCACCCCTCCACTTT. Translation gives CASSAIGGLNSPLHF.

A few counts support this clonotype. J is TRBJ2-1 and V is TRBV28; TRBD2 is a possible D gene (5 bases). The CDR3 totals 12 residues. Germline lookup yields CDR1 MDHEN and CDR2 SYDVKM. The V end was cut by 3 bases, the J end by 14 bases, with 14 bases between. CDR3 DNA: TGTGCCAGCAGTTTTCGTAAAGCGGCCGAGTTCTTC. Its translation: CASSFRKAAEFF. The full variable domain, completed using reference TRBV28 and TRBJ2-1, is DVKVTQSSRYLVKRTGEKVFLECVQDMDHENMFWYRQDPGLGLRLIYFSYDVKMKEKGDIPEGYSVSREKKERFSLILESASTNQTSMYLCASSFRKAAEFFGPGTRLTVL.

This clonotype was counted at least ten times. V is TRBV7-2 and J is TRBJ2-2; 7 positions agree with TRBD2. Germline V gives CDR1 SGHTA, CDR2 FQGNSA. Germline trimming cut 2 bases from V and 2 bases from J; bases unmatched to any gene: 2. This CDR3 contains 15 residues. The CDR3 coding sequence is TGTGCCAGCAGCTTAAGCGGGGCTAACACCGGGGAGCTGTTTTTT. It is translated as CASSLSGANTGELFF. Full variable domain (outside the CDR3, taken from reference TRBV7-2 and TRBJ2-2): GAGVSQSPSNKVTEKGKDVELRCDPISGHTALYWYRQSLGQGLEFLIYFQGNSAPDKSGLPSDRFSAERTGGSVSTLTIQRTQQEDSAVYLCASSLSGANTGELFFGEGSRLTVL.

This clonotype was observed a few times. For the CDR3, the DNA is TGTGCCAGCAGAAGAGGGGACCCAAGAGGCTATGGCTACACCTTC. Translation: CASRRGDPRGYGYTF. The J gene is TRBJ1-2, the V gene TRBV12-3 or TRBV12-4, with D perhaps TRBD1 (5 bases). V was clipped by 6 bases and J by 4 bases, with 18 bases between them. The CDR3 has 15 residues.

V is TRBV30 and J is TRBJ1-6; D may be TRBD1 (5 bases). V lost 3 bases to trimming and J lost 5 bases, with 17 bases between them. Germline-derived CDR1 and CDR2 are GTSNPN and SVGIG (reference sequence). This CDR3 is 16 amino acids long. CDR3 sequence (DNA): TGTGCCTGGAGCAACTTCGGGACTGCGAATAATTCACCCCTCCACTTT. It encodes CAWSNFGTANNSPLHF. The whole variable domain, filled in from reference TRBV30 and TRBJ1-6, reads SQTIHQWPATLVQPVGSPLSLECTVEGTSNPNLYWYRQAAGRGLQLLFYSVGIGQISSEVPQNLSASRPQDRQFILSSKKLLLSDSGFYLCAWSNFGTANNSPLHFGNGTRLTVT.

This clonotype was counted between two and nine times. This chain joins TRBV7-3 and TRBJ2-1, with 11 bases lining up with TRBD2. Trimming cost V 4 bases and J 6 bases; bases outside gene matches: 5. CDR3 length: 15 residues. CDR1 and CDR2 (germline): SGHTA, FQGTGA. The CDR3 bases are TGTGCCAGCAGCTCCGGGACTAGCGGACCCAATGAGCAGTTCTTC. It specifies CASSSGTSGPNEQFF. The complete variable domain, with remaining parts taken from reference TRBV7-3 and TRBJ2-1, reads GAGVSQTPSNKVTEKGKYVELRCDPISGHTALYWYRQSLGQGPEFLIYFQGTGAADDSGLPNDRFFAVRPEGSVSTLKIQRTERGDSAVYLCASSSGTSGPNEQFFGPGTRLTVL.

In its sample, this clonotype was seen many times. The V and J genes are TRBV27 and TRBJ2-3, with 10 bases lining up with TRBD2. Germline CDR1 and CDR2: MNHEY and SMNVEV (reference sequence). This CDR3 spans 14 amino acids. V lost 6 bases, J lost 5 bases, and 5 bases stayed unmatched. The DNA for the CDR3 is TGTGCCAGCAGCTTCACTAGCGGGAAAGATACGCAGTATTTT. It encodes CASSFTSGKDTQYF.

This clonotype was detected ten times or more. This chain uses TRBV7-2 with TRBJ2-1; 8 bases match TRBD2. The CDR3 runs to 15 residues. CDR1 is SGHTA and CDR2 is FQGNSA in the germline V gene. Unmatched junction bases numbered 6, after V lost 4 bases and J lost 4 bases. The CDR3 DNA is TGTGCCAGCAGCTCCAGCGGGAGACGGTACAATGAGCAGTTCTTC. Amino acid sequence: CASSSSGRRYNEQFF. Full variable domain (missing parts from reference TRBV7-2 and TRBJ2-1): GAGVSQSPSNKVTEKGKDVELRCDPISGHTALYWYRQSLGQGLEFLIYFQGNSAPDKSGLPSDRFSAERTGGSVSTLTIQRTQQEDSAVYLCASSSSGRRYNEQFFGPGTRLTVL.

This clonotype was detected many times. The rearrangement links TRBV7-2 to TRBJ2-7, with 9 bases lining up with TRBD1. The V gene's germline CDR1 is SGHTA and CDR2 FQGNSA. The CDR3 spans 15 residues. Unmatched junction bases numbered 6, after V lost 1 base and J lost 5 bases. The DNA of the CDR3 is TGTGCCAGCAGCTTAGGGGGACAGGGTACGAACGAGCAGTACTTC. This codes for CASSLGGQGTNEQYF.

This clonotype was counted a few times. The J gene is TRBJ2-7, the V gene TRBV9, with D maybe TRBD1 (6 bases). V dropped 0 bases and J dropped 0 bases, with 16 bases sitting between them. CDR1 SGDLS and CDR2 YYNGEE come from the germline V gene. CDR3 length equals 17 residues. The CDR3 nucleotides read TGTGCCAGCAGCGTAGGAGGGGGACCCTTTAGCTCCTACGAGCAGTACTTC. Protein sequence: CASSVGGGPFSSYEQYF.

In this sample, this clonotype turned up many times. The chain links TRBV7-6 to TRBJ1-5; D possibly corresponds to TRBD1 (5 bases). Trimming left V 1 base short and J 5 bases short, with 15 bases between. The germline CDR1 and CDR2 sequences are SGHVS and FNYEAQ. The CDR3 is 16 residues long. The CDR3 nucleotides read TGTGCCAGCAGCTTAGGCACCTCAGTACAGGATCAGCCCCAGCATTTT. It specifies CASSLGTSVQDQPQHF.

This clonotype was detected only a few times. The chain links TRBV18 to TRBJ2-1; no clear D gene. CDR1 is KGHSH and CDR2 is LQKENI in the germline V gene. This CDR3 has 14 amino acids. Trimming stripped 0 bases from V and 6 bases from J, with 9 bases between. The CDR3 DNA sequence: TGTGCCAGCTCACCACCGGATAGCAGCAATGAGCAGTTCTTC. Its translation: CASSPPDSSNEQFF.